These 2 T cell receptor beta chains were sequenced from one sample in a study of T cell changes during pregnancy in multiple sclerosis. Produced via immunoSEQ multiplex PCR; TCRdb's table is partial and in-frame only. This table has about 66,000 clones, less than 95% appearing once. Sequenced material: peripheral blood, taken in the third trimester of pregnancy. These receptor sequences come from a female donor with multiple sclerosis, enrolled in a pregnancy study.

The chain is built from TRBV5-4 and TRBJ2-5; 7 nucleotides agree with TRBD1. With 3 bases clipped from V and 5 bases from J, the junction kept 13 bases outside the gene matches. The CDR3 has 16 residues. The germline V gene has CDR1 SGHNT and CDR2 YYREEE (reference sequence). CDR3 DNA sequence: TGTGCCAGCAGCTCAAACGATGACAGGGTTCGGGAGACCCAGTACTTC. Residues: CASSSNDDRVRETQYF.

The chain is built from TRBV5-1 and TRBJ2-2, with D possibly TRBD1 on 6 matching bases. This CDR3 has 15 amino acids. V dropped 5 bases and J dropped 0 bases, with 11 bases sitting between them. Per the germline V gene, CDR1 is SGHRS and CDR2 is YFSETQ. CDR3 sequence: CASSNRVSNTGELFF. In nucleotides, the CDR3 is TGCGCCAGCAGTAACAGGGTCTCGAACACCGGGGAGCTGTTTTTT.